This T cell receptor beta chain is drawn from a study of blood T cell repertoires in COVID-19. Overall study context: The United States, Italy and Spain provided the acute and convalescent COVID-19 samples. Sample material is recorded as cDNA or gDNA derived from T cells, B-cell-depleted T cells, or PBMCs.

Authors' data handling: Amplification of reference gene primers was used by the study to estimate nucleated cell counts. Clones were read by immunoSEQ multiplex PCR, and TCRdb kept only the in-frame ones, dropping some. Clonal size and the V and J genes are those of that table, whereas D and trimming came from the DNA. The table has 250,000 or so clones, 75% to 90% seen once. The CDR3 is 16 amino acids. Germline V CDR1 and CDR2: LGHDT, YNNKEL (reference sequence). Trimming removed 3 bases at V and 5 bases at J, with 20 bases between. This chain connects TRBV3-1 (or the pseudogene TRBV3-2) to TRBJ2-7, with D unclear. The sequencing sample was made of peripheral blood. The sequence came from a woman in her forties who had recovered from COVID-19. CDR3 in amino acids: CASSQYGLPAPHEQYF. The CDR3 DNA reads as TGTGCCAGCAGCCAGTACGGGTTGCCCGCCCCTCACGAGCAGTACTTC.